Listed here are 32 T cell receptor beta chains from one sample, sequenced in a study of blood T cells in healthy people across ages. Through a sample-barcoded 5' primer and a J-beta primer mix, a second PCR was run for roughly 7 to 11 cycles. MiXCR, applied by TCRdb to the 5' RACE reads, yields one record per CDR3 protein. The sample holds about 730,000 distinct CDR3 sequences, roughly 43% seen once. Sequencing used blood. Source of these receptors: a woman aged 60 to 75 in good health.

This clonotype appeared once. The rearrangement joins TRBV7-2 to TRBJ2-5; 8 bases agree with TRBD1. The CDR3 length is 14 residues. V lost 3 bases to trimming and J lost 4 bases; unmatched junction nucleotides: 4. Germline V gives CDR1 SGHTA, CDR2 FQGNSA. The CDR3 nucleotides are TGTGCCAGCAGCTTGAGGACAGGGACAGAGACCCAGTACTTC. Translation: CASSLRTGTETQYF.

The chain carries TRBV6-6 and TRBJ2-5; the match to TRBD2 covers 8 bases. Germline trimming cut 10 bases from V and 4 bases from J; bases unmatched to any gene: 17. This CDR3 contains 16 residues. The germline CDR1 and CDR2 sequences are MNHNY and SVGAGI (reference sequence). CDR3 DNA sequence: TGTGCCACATGGGATAGCGGGATTGGGGTCGGAGAGACCCAGTACTTC. Its translation is CATWDSGIGVGETQYF.

V is TRBV7-2 and J is TRBJ2-7; D gene ambiguous. The V and J ends lost 4 bases and 6 bases respectively, with 10 bases between them. Germline CDR1 reads SGHTA; CDR2 reads FQGNSA. This CDR3 has 12 amino acids. The DNA for the CDR3 is TGTGCCAGCAGCTCCCTAGGGCTCGAGCAGTACTTC. Its protein is CASSSLGLEQYF. Filled out from reference TRBV7-2 and TRBJ2-7, the complete variable domain reads GAGVSQSPSNKVTEKGKDVELRCDPISGHTALYWYRQSLGQGLEFLIYFQGNSAPDKSGLPSDRFSAERTGGSVSTLTIQRTQQEDSAVYLCASSSLGLEQYFGPGTRLTVT.

The chain employs TRBV28 and TRBJ2-5; perhaps D is TRBD1 or TRBD2 (5 bases each). The DNA end is a closer match to TRBJ2-7, so the J assignment may be wrong. The CDR3 covers 12 residues. The germline V gene encodes CDR1 MDHEN and CDR2 SYDVKM. In DNA form, the CDR3 reads TGTGCCTCCCAGAACGGGGCCCACGAGCAGTACTTC. It is translated as CASQNGAHEQYF.

J is TRBJ1-1 and V is TRBV6-6; no firm D call. Trimming cost V 0 bases and J 2 bases, with 16 bases left between them. CDR1 and CDR2 from the germline V gene are MNHNY and SVGAGI (reference sequence). There are 17 residues in the CDR3. The CDR3 DNA reads TGTGCCAGCAGTTACTCCGGTCTCTCAGGAGGTAACACTGAAGCTTTCTTT. The encoded protein is CASSYSGLSGGNTEAFF.

The chain uses TRBV7-7 and TRBJ2-4; TRBD2 is a possible D gene (5 bases). The tail of the sequence fits TRBJ2-5 better, so the J call may be wrong. The germline V gene encodes CDR1 SSHAT and CDR2 FNYEAQ (reference sequence). The CDR3 sequence is 12 residues long. The CDR3 loop is CASAGTGETQYF. CDR3 bases: TGTGCTAGCGCGGGCACGGGAGAGACCCAGTACTTC.

With regard to this clonotype: Given a much more abundant clone one base away, this may be a read error. The rearrangement joins TRBV29-1 to TRBJ2-7; 10 bases line up with TRBD2. The CDR3 covers 14 residues. Germline lookup yields CDR1 SQVTM and CDR2 ANQGSEA. J gave up 7 bases and V 2 bases, and 8 bases lay outside the gene matches. CDR3 in DNA: TGCAGCGTTGAACTGGCTAGCGGGAGCTATGAGCAGTACTTC. Its translation is CSVELASGSYEQYF.

This clonotype was counted a few times. This sequence joins TRBV10-3 and TRBJ2-5; D is undetermined. Germline CDR1 ENHRY, CDR2 SYGVKD. The V gene lost 0 bases and the J gene lost 3 bases, with 8 bases spanning the gap. The CDR3 contains 14 residues. The CDR3 sequence is CAISESPRKETQYF. CDR3 nucleotide sequence: TGTGCCATCAGTGAGTCGCCGAGAAAAGAGACCCAGTACTTC.

The chain links TRBV2 to TRBJ2-5; the match to TRBD1 covers 10 bases. The CDR3 is 15 residues long. Germline CDR1 is SNHLY and CDR2 is FYNNEI. V lost 1 base and J lost 5; bases outside the gene matches: 4. The CDR3 DNA follows: TGTGCCAGCAGTGAAGAGGGGACAGGGGCTGAGACCCAGTACTTC. The encoded protein is CASSEEGTGAETQYF. The whole variable domain, filled in from reference TRBV2 and TRBJ2-5, reads EPEVTQTPSHQVTQMGQEVILRCVPISNHLYFYWYRQILGQKVEFLVSFYNNEISEKSEIFDDQFSVERPDGSNFTLKIRSTKLEDSAMYFCASSEEGTGAETQYFGPGTRLLVL.

The chain uses TRBV29-1 and TRBJ2-6, with 7 bases aligning to TRBD1. V shed 6 bases and J 2 bases; nucleotides not matched to a gene: 4. Germline V CDR1 and CDR2: SQVTM, ANQGSEA. The CDR3 is 14 residues long. The CDR3 loop is CSVLQGAGANVLTF. The CDR3 DNA reads TGCAGCGTACTTCAGGGGGCTGGGGCCAACGTCCTGACTTTC. Looking up the rest from reference TRBV29-1 and TRBJ2-6 gives the full variable domain: SAVISQKPSRDICQRGTSLTIQCQVDSQVTMMFWYRQQPGQSLTLIATANQGSEATYESGFVIDKFPISRPNLTFSTLTVSNMSPEDSSIYLCSVLQGAGANVLTFGAGSRLTVL.

This clonotype was detected ten times or more. The chain links TRBV10-3 to TRBJ2-3; D call uncertain. CDR1 and CDR2 (germline): ENHRY, SYGVKD. The CDR3 runs 14 residues. Trimming took off 0 bases at V and 4 bases at J, with 8 bases between the two ends. The CDR3 DNA follows: TGTGCCATCAGTGAGTCCAAAGTAGCAGATACGCAGTATTTT. Amino acid sequence: CAISESKVADTQYF.

V usage is TRBV21-1 and J usage is TRBJ2-7; TRBD1 reflects the table's D call only, with no check against the DNA. TRBV21-1 corresponds to a pseudogene. This CDR3 is 17 amino acids long. CDR3 sequence: CASSLSKEGSGDYEQYF. The DNA for the CDR3 is TGTGCCAGCAGCCTCTCCAAAGAGGGGTCAGGAGACTACGAGCAGTACTTC.

Worth noting for this clonotype: A read error is possible here, since a much larger clone lies one base away. The chain carries TRBV20-1 and TRBJ2-7; 8 nucleotides agree with TRBD2. CDR3 length: 16 amino acids. In germline, CDR1 is DFQATT, CDR2 SNEGSKA (reference sequence). Germline trimming cut 3 bases from V and 2 bases from J; bases unmatched to any gene: 12. CDR3 protein: CSASPPAMREAYEQYF. CDR3 DNA sequence: TGCAGTGCTAGTCCACCGGCTATGCGGGAGGCCTACGAGCAGTACTTC.

The chain combines TRBV19 with TRBJ2-1, with TRBD1 matching 9 bases. Germline V gives CDR1 LNHDA, CDR2 SQIVND (reference sequence). CDR3 size: 16 residues. V trimming: 6 bases; J trimming: 6 bases; junction bases outside the gene matches: 12. CDR3 nucleotides: TGTGCCAGTAGCCTATCATCGACAGGGGGGATCAATGAGCAGTTCTTC. Translation: CASSLSSTGGINEQFF.

The chain is built from TRBV28 and TRBJ2-5, with a possible D match to TRBD2 (6 bases). V was pared by 6 bases and J by 2 bases, with 19 bases between. The germline V gene encodes CDR1 MDHEN and CDR2 SYDVKM. CDR3 size: 16 residues. CDR3 nucleotide sequence: TGTGCCAGCAGCAACCTGGCTAGCGACCTACAAGAGACCCAGTACTTC. It is translated as CASSNLASDLQETQYF.

V is TRBV6-1 and J is TRBJ1-1; a possible D gene is TRBD1 (6 bases). Trimming took off 8 bases at V and 7 bases at J, with 11 bases between the two ends. Germline lookup yields CDR1 MNHNS and CDR2 SASEGT. The CDR3 is made up of 11 amino acids. CDR3: CASPQGYEAFF. In DNA form, the CDR3 reads TGTGCCAGCCCCCAGGGGTATGAAGCTTTCTTT.

V is TRBV5-1 and J is TRBJ2-1, with 7 bases identical to TRBD2. The V and J ends lost 1 base and 3 bases, in that order; junction bases with no gene match: 7. The CDR3 is 16 amino acids. The germline gives CDR1 SGHRS, CDR2 YFSETQ. For the CDR3, the DNA is TGCGCCAGCAGCTTGTCTCCAGCGGGAAACTACAATGAGCAGTTCTTC. Translation: CASSLSPAGNYNEQFF.

The chain couples TRBV20-1 to TRBJ1-2; 12 nucleotides agree with TRBD1. This CDR3 comprises 17 residues. Germline V gene data show CDR1 as DFQATT and CDR2 as SNEGSKA (reference sequence). The junction had 13 bases not matched to a gene; V was cut back by 4 bases and J by 4 bases. The CDR3 region is CSATGTGGPERSYGYTF. The CDR3 DNA follows: TGCAGTGCTACCGGGACAGGGGGCCCAGAACGTAGCTATGGCTACACCTTC.

A remark on this clonotype: At one of its ends the junction is not consistent with the germline gene, which may arise from a read error. The chain carries TRBV14 and TRBJ2-3, with D tentatively TRBD2 (6 bases). Germline CDR1 and CDR2: SGHDN and FVKESK. CDR3 length equals 15 residues. CDR3 protein: CVSSQRGGITDTQYF. CDR3 sequence (DNA): TGTGTCAGCAGCCAGAGAGGAGGGATCACAGATACGCAGTATTTT. Complete variable domain (other parts from reference TRBV14 and TRBJ2-3): EAGVTQFPSHSVIEKGQTVTLRCDPISGHDNLYWYRRVMGKEIKFLLHFVKESKQDESGMPNNRFLAERTGGTYSTLKVQPAELEDSGVYFCVSSQRGGITDTQYFGPGTRLTVL.

J is TRBJ2-5 and V is TRBV12-3 or TRBV12-4; TRBD2 matches 8 bases. The CDR3 covers 15 residues. V dropped 5 bases and J dropped 11; count of bases not matched to a gene: 16. CDR3 amino acids: CASSPLGSGVNEQYF. In nucleotides, the CDR3 is TGTGCCAGCAGTCCCCTCGGTAGCGGGGTAAATGAGCAGTACTTC.

The rearrangement links TRBV9 to TRBJ2-1, with 9 bases matching TRBD2. Trimming removed 0 bases from V and 3 bases from J; junction bases left unmatched: 4. Germline CDR1 SGDLS, CDR2 YYNGEE. The CDR3 has 16 amino acids. The DNA for the CDR3 is TGTGCCAGCAGCGTAGGGTGGCGGGGGGGCTACAATGAGCAGTTCTTC. It specifies CASSVGWRGGYNEQFF.

In its sample, this clonotype was seen a few times. V and J are TRBV7-2 and TRBJ1-6; the D gene is possibly TRBD1 (5 bases). This CDR3 is 15 amino acids long. Trimming cost V 1 base and J 9 bases, with 13 bases left between them. Germline V gene sequence: CDR1 SGHTA, CDR2 FQGNSA. In DNA, the CDR3 is TGTGCCAGCAGCTTAGAACAGGATTCGACTTCACCCCTCCACTTT. Residues: CASSLEQDSTSPLHF.

This rearrangement joins TRBV13 to TRBJ2-7; either TRBD1 or TRBD2 may fit D (5 bases each). With 0 bases removed from V and 0 bases from J, the gap between germline ends came to 15 bases. CDR3 size: 17 residues. Germline V gene data show CDR1 as PRHDT and CDR2 as FYEKMQ (reference sequence). CDR3 sequence reads: CASSLGPWAGSSYEQYF. The CDR3 bases are TGTGCCAGCAGCTTAGGCCCATGGGCAGGGAGCTCCTACGAGCAGTACTTC.

This clonotype was observed many times. The chain combines TRBV7-9 with TRBJ2-1; D not certain. Germline V CDR1 and CDR2: SEHNR, FQNEAQ (reference sequence). Trimming cost V 6 bases and J 10 bases, with 7 bases left between them. This CDR3 has 10 residues. The chain's CDR3 is CASSFPEQFF. For the CDR3, the DNA is TGTGCCAGCAGTTTCCCCGAGCAGTTCTTC. Drawing the rest from reference TRBV7-9 and TRBJ2-1, the complete variable domain is DTGVSQNPRHKITKRGQNVTFRCDPISEHNRLYWYRQTLGQGPEFLTYFQNEAQLEKSRLLSDRFSAERPKGSFSTLEIQRTEQGDSAMYLCASSFPEQFFGPGTRLTVL.

The chain uses TRBV6-1 and TRBJ1-5; D gene ambiguous. Germline V gene sequence: CDR1 MNHNS, CDR2 SASEGT. The CDR3 covers 13 residues. V lost 0 bases and J 6 bases, leaving 6 bases between the germline ends. The CDR3 DNA sequence: TGTGCCAGCAGTGAAGCAAACCGTCAGCCCCAGCATTTT. This sequence encodes CASSEANRQPQHF.

The table lists this clonotype with a few counts. The rearrangement joins TRBV12-3 or TRBV12-4 to TRBJ2-4; possible D gene TRBD2, 5 bases. V was trimmed by 5 bases and J by 9 bases, leaving 17 bases between them. The CDR3 spans 14 residues. The CDR3 nucleotides are TGTGCCAGCAGTGTATACGGGGATGCGGCCATTCAGTACTTC. It encodes CASSVYGDAAIQYF.

The chain carries TRBV28 and TRBJ2-7; TRBD1 matches 7 bases. Germline assignment: CDR1 MDHEN and CDR2 SYDVKM. This CDR3 contains 14 residues. V was pared by 6 bases and J by 0 bases, with 5 bases of the junction left unmatched. The DNA of the CDR3 is TGTGCCAGCAGGACAGGGCTTACCTCCTACGAGCAGTACTTC. As protein: CASRTGLTSYEQYF.

About this clonotype: Since a much larger clone is just one base distant, this may be a read error. The chain carries TRBV10-3 and TRBJ2-7; D is possibly TRBD2 (7 bases). V dropped 3 bases and J dropped 7 bases, with 19 bases sitting between them. CDR1 is ENHRY and CDR2 is SYGVKD in the germline V gene. This CDR3 contains 15 residues. CDR3 nucleotide sequence: TGTGCCATCAGTGAAGGGGGGGCCTCCTACAATGAGCAGTACTTC. It translates to CAISEGGASYNEQYF.

The V and J genes are TRBV18 and TRBJ2-4; 8 nucleotides align to TRBD1. V gave up 3 bases and J gave up 9 bases; unmatched junction bases: 7. CDR3 length: 14 residues. Germline V gene lookup returns CDR1 KGHSH and CDR2 LQKENI. This chain's CDR3 is CASSPSGQGGIQYF. For the CDR3, the DNA is TGTGCCAGCTCACCGTCAGGACAGGGTGGCATTCAGTACTTC.

This clonotype was counted a few times. The V gene is TRBV5-1, the J gene TRBJ2-1, with 9 bases fitting TRBD1. The CDR3 totals 16 residues. The J segment lost 5 bases and the V segment lost 3 bases, leaving 9 bases of the junction unmatched. Germline lookup yields CDR1 SGHRS and CDR2 YFSETQ. CDR3 amino acids: CASSSGTGRDHNEQFF. As DNA, the CDR3 is TGCGCCAGCAGCTCCGGGACAGGGAGGGACCACAATGAGCAGTTCTTC.

This clonotype was seen at least ten times. The chain joins TRBV4-3 to TRBJ2-1, with TRBD2 matching 13 bases. The germline CDR1 and CDR2 sequences are LGHNA and YSLEER. After removal of 4 bases from V and 4 bases from J, the junction contained 4 bases not matched to a gene. CDR3 length: 16 amino acids. CDR3 DNA sequence: TGCGCCAGCAGCCGGACTAGCGGGAGTTTGTACAATGAGCAGTTCTTC. Protein: CASSRTSGSLYNEQFF.

This clonotype was counted many times. As DNA, the CDR3 is TGTGCCAGCAGCCAAGATATGACACCTACCTACGAGCAGTACTTC. It specifies CASSQDMTPTYEQYF. The chain recombines TRBV4-2 with TRBJ2-7; the D is unclear. Trimming pared 0 bases from V and 2 bases from J, leaving 11 bases between. The germline V gene encodes CDR1 LGHNA and CDR2 YNFKEQ. This CDR3 comprises 15 residues.